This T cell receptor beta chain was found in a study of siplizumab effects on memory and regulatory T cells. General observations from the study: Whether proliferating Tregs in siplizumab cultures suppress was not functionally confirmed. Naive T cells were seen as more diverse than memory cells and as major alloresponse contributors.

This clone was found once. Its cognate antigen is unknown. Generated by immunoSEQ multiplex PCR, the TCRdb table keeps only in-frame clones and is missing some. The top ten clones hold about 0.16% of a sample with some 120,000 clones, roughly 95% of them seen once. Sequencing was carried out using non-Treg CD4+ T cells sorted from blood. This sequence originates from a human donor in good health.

The CDR3 DNA reads TGTGCCAGCCGATACGCGGGGAACTATGGCTACACCTTC. Protein product: CASRYAGNYGYTF. The chain carries TRBV28 and TRBJ1-2; D not certain. V was pared by 8 bases and J by 2 bases, with 12 bases between. The CDR3 loop spans 13 amino acids. Germline values: CDR1 MDHEN, CDR2 SYDVKM.